Below, one T cell receptor (beta chain) is given with its context. Antigen: not known. This sample is drawn from a study of beta chain features in type 1 diabetes. Broader study findings: There was no resolution here of whether HLA type influences TCRB rearrangement. Insertions were fewer and deletions more numerous at VDJ junctions in type 1 diabetes patients.

CD4+ naive, central memory, regulatory and stem cell-like memory cells were sorted via CD45RO/CCR7/CD25/CD127/CD95/CD27. All sorted populations exceeded 95% purity. The CDR3 has 12 residues. Germline V CDR1 and CDR2: GTSNPN, SVGIG (reference sequence). V lost 3 bases and J lost 7, with 10 bases in between. Of the isolated RNA, all was reverse transcribed, and so the sequenced material was expressed TCRB transcripts. Sequenced by immunoSEQ multiplex PCR; TCRdb stores in-frame clones only, minus some. The sample consists of around 450,000 clones, roughly 11% of them appearing once. This chain connects TRBV30 to TRBJ1-5; tentatively, D is TRBD1 (6 bases). The sequenced material came from naive CD4+ T cells from blood. This TCR came from a woman between 18 and 30 years old in good health. The CDR3 spells CAWSLRGQPQHF. Here the CDR3 DNA reads TGTGCCTGGAGCCTTAGGGGGCAGCCCCAGCATTTT.